Shown below are 32 T cell receptor beta chains from a single sample sequenced in a study of cytomegalovirus exposure and HLA in healthy donors. The PCR employed 60 Vbeta primers together with 13 Jbeta primers. The method was immunoSEQ multiplex PCR; TCRdb's version includes in-frame clones alone and lacks a portion of them. Its table records around 60,000 clones. The material sequenced was PBMCs. These receptors all come from a woman in her late teens or twenties in good health and CMV-seronegative.

The chain links TRBV6-5 to TRBJ1-2, with 7 bases that match TRBD1. Germline V gives CDR1 MNHEY, CDR2 SVGAGI. V shed 5 bases and J 8 bases; nucleotides not matched to a gene: 8. The CDR3 spans 13 residues. The CDR3 sequence: CASSLRTGEGYTF. The CDR3 coding sequence is TGTGCCAGCAGTCTCCGGACAGGAGAGGGCTACACCTTC.

The chain is built from TRBV30 and TRBJ2-7; D possibly corresponds to TRBD1 (6 bases). Germline V gives CDR1 GTSNPN, CDR2 SVGIG (reference sequence). With 5 bases removed from V and 1 base from J, the gap between germline ends came to 9 bases. This CDR3 comprises 12 residues. The CDR3 DNA is TGTGCCTGGGAAAGGGGGTCCTACGAGCAGTACTTC. Translating it yields CAWERGSYEQYF.

The J gene is TRBJ1-4, the V gene TRBV15; D is unclear. Per germline, CDR1 LNHNV and CDR2 YYDKDF (reference sequence). V lost 0 bases, J lost 7 bases, and 9 bases lay in between. The CDR3 has 14 amino acids. The CDR3 DNA sequence: TGTGCCACCAGCAGAGATGGAGGCCTTGAAAAACTGTTTTTT. It translates to CATSRDGGLEKLFF.

The chain joins TRBV19 to TRBJ1-2, with TRBD1 matching over 8 bases. Germline assignment: CDR1 LNHDA and CDR2 SQIVND (reference sequence). The CDR3 is 15 amino acids. V lost 4 bases and J lost 2; bases outside the gene matches: 6. The CDR3 DNA sequence: TGTGCCAGTAGTAAAAATGGACAGGGAAACTATGGCTACACCTTC. Protein sequence: CASSKNGQGNYGYTF.

The chain uses TRBV5-1 and TRBJ1-1; 7 bases fit TRBD1. J gave up 7 bases and V 3 bases, and 6 bases lay outside the gene matches. There are 13 residues in the CDR3. Looked up from germline, CDR1 is SGHRS and CDR2 is YFSETQ. For the CDR3, the DNA is TGCGCCAGCAGCTCTGACAGGGTTGGTGAAGCTTTCTTT. It is translated as CASSSDRVGEAFF.

The V and J genes are TRBV15 and TRBJ2-1, with D maybe TRBD2 (6 bases). Germline V CDR1 and CDR2: LNHNV, YYDKDF (reference sequence). V lost 1 base and J 1 base, leaving 14 bases between the germline ends. The CDR3 extends over 17 amino acids. The CDR3 DNA is TGTGCCACCAGCAGAGTCGTACTAGGGAGGTCCTACAATGAGCAGTTCTTC. It is translated as CATSRVVLGRSYNEQFF.

The V gene is TRBV4-1, the J gene TRBJ2-2; D gene uncertain. This CDR3 is 14 amino acids long. V was trimmed by 0 bases and J by 7 bases, leaving 9 bases between them. Germline V gene lookup returns CDR1 MGHRA and CDR2 YSYEKL. CDR3 residues: CASSQEAAVGELFF. CDR3 bases: TGCGCCAGCAGCCAAGAAGCTGCGGTCGGGGAGCTGTTTTTT.

The rearrangement joins TRBV5-6 to TRBJ1-5; tentative D call: TRBD1 (6 bases). The CDR3 has 16 residues. V was shortened by 0 bases and J by 4 bases, with 14 bases between the two germline ends. Germline CDR1 reads SGHDT; CDR2 reads YYEEEE. The CDR3 DNA sequence: TGTGCCAGCAGCTTGGACAGGGAAACACTAAATCAGCCCCAGCATTTT. Protein sequence: CASSLDRETLNQPQHF.

This rearrangement joins TRBV11-3 to TRBJ2-5; D may be TRBD2 (6 bases). The V gene's germline CDR1 is SGHNT and CDR2 YENEEA. The CDR3 loop spans 16 amino acids. Between the trimmed V and J ends, which lost 1 base and 2 bases, there was a span of 14 bases. The CDR3, as DNA: TGTGCCAGCAGCTTAGTGAGCGGAGGGGTACAAGAGACCCAGTACTTC. Translating it yields CASSLVSGGVQETQYF. The full variable domain, rest sourced from reference TRBV11-3 and TRBJ2-5, is EAGVVQSPRYKIIEKKQPVAFWCNPISGHNTLYWYLQNLGQGPELLIRYENEEAVDDSQLPKDRFSAERLKGVDSTLKIQPAELGDSAVYLCASSLVSGGVQETQYFGPGTRLLVL.

V gene TRBV6-5 combines with J gene TRBJ2-3, with no clear D. Germline V lookup: CDR1 MNHEY, CDR2 SVGAGI. Trimming removed 4 bases at V and 2 bases at J, with 10 bases between. This CDR3 has 14 amino acids. CDR3 amino acids: CASSSRVDTDTQYF. The CDR3 DNA sequence: TGTGCCAGCAGTTCGCGAGTCGACACAGATACGCAGTATTTT.

The chain carries TRBV4-1 and TRBJ2-1, with 12 nucleotides matching TRBD2. With V trimmed by 7 bases and J by 3 bases, 4 bases remained unmatched. Germline V gene lookup returns CDR1 MGHRA and CDR2 YSYEKL. The CDR3 length is 15 residues. The CDR3 bases are TGCGCCAGCACCTTACTAGCGGGAGGCTACAATGAGCAGTTCTTC. It translates to CASTLLAGGYNEQFF.

The chain links TRBV9 to TRBJ2-7, with D perhaps TRBD2 (7 bases). CDR3 length: 11 amino acids. V dropped 8 bases and J dropped 2 bases, with 8 bases sitting between them. CDR1 SGDLS and CDR2 YYNGEE come from the germline V gene. The DNA for the CDR3 is TGTGCCAGAGGGGGGGCCTACGAGCAGTACTTC. It encodes CARGGAYEQYF. The full variable domain, in which reference TRBV9 and TRBJ2-7 provide the parts outside the CDR3, is DSGVTQTPKHLITATGQRVTLRCSPRSGDLSVYWYQQSLDQGLQFLIQYYNGEERAKGNILERFSAQQFPDLHSELNLSSLELGDSALYFCARGGAYEQYFGPGTRLTVT.

The V call is TRBV29-1, the J call TRBJ1-2; D is perhaps TRBD1 (5 bases). Deletions cut 5 bases from V and 2 bases from J, with 9 bases between. Germline V CDR1 and CDR2: SQVTM, ANQGSEA. CDR3 length: 12 amino acids. The CDR3 nucleotides read TGCAGCGTTCCGGAGGGGAACTATGGCTACACCTTC. It codes for CSVPEGNYGYTF.

The chain joins TRBV5-1 to TRBJ1-1; D uncertain. Deletions cut 0 bases from V and 3 bases from J, with 18 bases between. CDR1 and CDR2 from the germline V gene are SGHRS and YFSETQ. The length of the CDR3 is 17 residues. CDR3 in DNA: TGCGCCAGCAGCTTGGGGTTTCGTGGGCAGGTGGACACTGAAGCTTTCTTT. Translated, it gives CASSLGFRGQVDTEAFF.

The chain is built from TRBV18 and TRBJ1-1; tentatively, D is TRBD1 (5 bases). Trimming took 2 bases from V and 6 from J, leaving 16 bases between them. Germline V gene data show CDR1 as KGHSH and CDR2 as LQKENI. The CDR3 is 15 amino acids. The chain's CDR3 is CASSPSLEGASEAFF. CDR3 in DNA: TGTGCCAGCTCACCAAGTCTTGAAGGGGCGTCTGAAGCTTTCTTT.

The chain couples TRBV2 to TRBJ1-2, with unresolved D. Deletions cut 3 bases from V and 4 bases from J, with 6 bases between. CDR1 is SNHLY and CDR2 is FYNNEI in the germline V gene. This CDR3 comprises 12 residues. This CDR3 reads CASSEGLYGYTF. As DNA, the CDR3 is TGTGCCAGCAGTGAGGGCCTCTATGGCTACACCTTC.

This rearrangement joins TRBV2 to TRBJ2-7; tentatively, D is TRBD2 (7 bases). The V gene's germline CDR1 is SNHLY and CDR2 FYNNEI. Trimming left V 4 bases short and J 4 bases short, with 14 bases between. The CDR3 length is 14 residues. The CDR3 loop is CASSAGGGGYEQYF. CDR3 DNA: TGTGCCAGCAGTGCGGGAGGAGGGGGTTACGAGCAGTACTTC. Together with reference TRBV2 and TRBJ2-7, the CDR3 gives the full variable domain: EPEVTQTPSHQVTQMGQEVILRCVPISNHLYFYWYRQILGQKVEFLVSFYNNEISEKSEIFDDQFSVERPDGSNFTLKIRSTKLEDSAMYFCASSAGGGGYEQYFGPGTRLTVT.

The chain joins TRBV2 to TRBJ1-5; 8 nucleotides agree with TRBD1. CDR3 length equals 14 residues. Germline V gives CDR1 SNHLY, CDR2 FYNNEI. V trimming: 7 bases; J trimming: 7 bases; junction bases outside the gene matches: 9. This chain's CDR3 is CASMVGQGGQPQHF. CDR3 nucleotide sequence: TGTGCCAGCATGGTAGGACAGGGTGGGCAGCCCCAGCATTTT.

The chain has TRBV9 and TRBJ1-3; 7 bases align to TRBD1. Per the germline V gene, CDR1 is SGDLS and CDR2 is YYNGEE. The CDR3 contains 17 residues. V was pared by 3 bases and J by 0 bases, with 9 bases of the junction left unmatched. The CDR3 spells CASSAQGTYPSGNTIYF. CDR3 sequence (DNA): TGTGCCAGCAGCGCACAGGGGACCTACCCCTCTGGAAACACCATATATTTT.

V usage is TRBV13 and J usage is TRBJ2-3; TRBD2 matches 11 bases. From germline, CDR1 is PRHDT and CDR2 FYEKMQ (reference sequence). CDR3 length equals 18 residues. The V segment lost 0 bases and the J segment 0 bases; nucleotides outside the gene matches: 5. The CDR3 reads CASSLGLAGVGSTDTQYF. Here the CDR3 DNA reads TGTGCCAGCAGCTTAGGACTAGCGGGAGTAGGGAGCACAGATACGCAGTATTTT.

The rearrangement links TRBV5-1 to TRBJ2-7; perhaps TRBD1 as D (5 bases). The germline V gene has CDR1 SGHRS and CDR2 YFSETQ. The V end lost 3 bases, the J end lost 5 bases, and 12 bases lay between the germline ends. This CDR3 region has 13 residues. CDR3 sequence (DNA): TGCGCCAGCAGCTCAGGGTCCCCTGACGAGCAGTACTTC. Amino acids: CASSSGSPDEQYF.

This chain links TRBV9 with TRBJ2-3, with 9 nucleotides matching TRBD2. CDR1 and CDR2 (germline): SGDLS, YYNGEE. The CDR3 consists of 17 residues. V trimming: 3 bases; J trimming: 5 bases; junction bases outside the gene matches: 13. CDR3 nucleotides: TGTGCCAGCAGCGACGTCCCCGGGGTAGCGGGGGTAGATACGCAGTATTTT. Protein sequence: CASSDVPGVAGVDTQYF.

The chain has TRBV4-1 and TRBJ1-2, with 11 positions matching TRBD1. V lost 1 base and J lost 3; bases outside the gene matches: 4. The CDR3 is 16 amino acids. The germline CDR1 and CDR2 sequences are MGHRA and YSYEKL. The CDR3 DNA follows: TGCGCCAGCAGCCAAGGGACAGGGGGCTTGGACTATGGCTACACCTTC. Translating it yields CASSQGTGGLDYGYTF.

The chain combines TRBV9 with TRBJ1-1, with a weak D call TRBD1 (5 bases). Germline V CDR1 and CDR2: SGDLS, YYNGEE. The CDR3 runs 14 residues. The germline V and J ends were trimmed by 0 bases and 3 bases, with 9 bases remaining between them. CDR3 coding DNA: TGTGCCAGCAGCGTAGTCTCGGGGGACACTGAAGCTTTCTTT. Amino acids: CASSVVSGDTEAFF. Combining the CDR3 with reference TRBV9 and TRBJ1-1 gives the whole variable domain DSGVTQTPKHLITATGQRVTLRCSPRSGDLSVYWYQQSLDQGLQFLIQYYNGEERAKGNILERFSAQQFPDLHSELNLSSLELGDSALYFCASSVVSGDTEAFFGQGTRLTVV.

The genes are TRBV28 and TRBJ2-3; 10 positions match TRBD1. The V gene's germline CDR1 is MDHEN and CDR2 SYDVKM. The CDR3 totals 15 residues. Losses at the gene ends were 7 bases for V and 2 bases for J; bases not matched to a gene: 6. For the CDR3, the DNA is TGTGCCAGCAAGGAAGGGACAGGGGCCACAGATACGCAGTATTTT. It encodes CASKEGTGATDTQYF.

This rearrangement joins TRBV5-1 to TRBJ1-5; 10 nucleotides match TRBD1. This CDR3 is 15 amino acids long. CDR1 is SGHRS and CDR2 is YFSETQ in the germline V gene. V shed 0 bases and J 7 bases; nucleotides not matched to a gene: 4. The CDR3 bases are TGCGCCAGCAGCTTGGGAGGGACAGGGGAACAGCCCCAGCATTTT. The encoded protein is CASSLGGTGEQPQHF.

CDR3 sequence reads: CSVDRPGRNTEAFF. DNA for the CDR3: TGCAGCGTTGATAGGCCGGGGAGGAACACTGAAGCTTTCTTT. This chain joins TRBV29-1 and TRBJ1-1; the D is unclear. Germline CDR1 reads SQVTM; CDR2 reads ANQGSEA. The CDR3 loop spans 14 amino acids. V was pared by 3 bases and J by 1 base, with 12 bases between.

The CDR3 region is CASSYDGSQPQHF. For the CDR3, the DNA is TGTGCCAGCAGTTACGACGGGTCTCAGCCCCAGCATTTT. The V gene is TRBV6-5, the J gene TRBJ1-5; unclear D gene. The CDR3 consists of 13 residues. The germline V gene has CDR1 MNHEY and CDR2 SVGAGI. Deletions cut 2 bases from V and 6 bases from J, with 8 bases between.

This chain uses TRBV18 with TRBJ2-1, with 7 positions matching TRBD2. V was clipped by 6 bases and J by 12 bases; unmatched bases: 17. From germline, CDR1 is KGHSH and CDR2 LQKENI. CDR3 size: 15 residues. CDR3 amino acids: CASSRWAGEPGGQFF. CDR3 bases: TGTGCCAGCTCCCGGTGGGCGGGAGAACCCGGCGGGCAGTTCTTC.

This chain joins TRBV4-1 and TRBJ1-1; D not certain. CDR1 is MGHRA and CDR2 is YSYEKL in the germline V gene. The length of the CDR3 is 14 residues. V lost 5 bases and J 4 bases, leaving 14 bases between the germline ends. CDR3 loop: CASSSHRESTEAFF. CDR3 in DNA: TGCGCCAGCAGCTCCCACCGGGAGTCCACTGAAGCTTTCTTT.

The V call is TRBV29-1, the J call TRBJ2-2; D possibly corresponds to TRBD1 (5 bases). Germline CDR1 and CDR2: SQVTM and ANQGSEA. Trimming took 1 base from V and 5 from J, leaving 5 bases between them. CDR3 length: 12 residues. The CDR3 nucleotides are TGCAGCGTTGAAGCAGGGACCGGGGAGCTGTTTTTT. Protein sequence: CSVEAGTGELFF.

The rearrangement uses TRBV30 and TRBJ1-2; maybe TRBD1 (5 bases). The CDR3 consists of 11 residues. V was shortened by 2 bases and J by 7 bases, with 8 bases between the two germline ends. The germline V gene encodes CDR1 GTSNPN and CDR2 SVGIG (reference sequence). The CDR3 region has the DNA TGTGCCTGGAGTCGACAGATTGGCTACACCTTC. This gives the protein CAWSRQIGYTF.